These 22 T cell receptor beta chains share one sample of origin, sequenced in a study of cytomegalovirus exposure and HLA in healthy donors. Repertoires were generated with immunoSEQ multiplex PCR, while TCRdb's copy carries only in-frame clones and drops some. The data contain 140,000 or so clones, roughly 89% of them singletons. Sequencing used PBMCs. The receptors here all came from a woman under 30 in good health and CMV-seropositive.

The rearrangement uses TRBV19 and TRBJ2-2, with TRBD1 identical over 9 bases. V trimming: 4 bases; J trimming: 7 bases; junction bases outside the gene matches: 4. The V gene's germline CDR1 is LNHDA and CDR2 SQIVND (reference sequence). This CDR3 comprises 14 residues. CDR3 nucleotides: TGTGCCAGTAGTACGGGACAGGGTGTCGGGGAGCTGTTTTTT. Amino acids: CASSTGQGVGELFF.

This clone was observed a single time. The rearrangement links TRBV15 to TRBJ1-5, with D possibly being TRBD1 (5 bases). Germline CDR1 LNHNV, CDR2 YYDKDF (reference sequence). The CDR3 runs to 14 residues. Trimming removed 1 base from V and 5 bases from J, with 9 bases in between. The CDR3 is CATSRGGADQPQHF. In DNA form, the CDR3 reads TGTGCCACCAGCAGAGGGGGCGCGGATCAGCCCCAGCATTTT.

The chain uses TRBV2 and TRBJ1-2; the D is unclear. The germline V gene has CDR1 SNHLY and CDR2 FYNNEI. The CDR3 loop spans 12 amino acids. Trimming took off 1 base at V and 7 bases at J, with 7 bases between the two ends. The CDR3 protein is CASSEVRAGYTF. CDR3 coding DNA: TGTGCCAGCAGTGAAGTGAGGGCTGGCTACACCTTC. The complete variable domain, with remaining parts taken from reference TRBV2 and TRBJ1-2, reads EPEVTQTPSHQVTQMGQEVILRCVPISNHLYFYWYRQILGQKVEFLVSFYNNEISEKSEIFDDQFSVERPDGSNFTLKIRSTKLEDSAMYFCASSEVRAGYTFGSGTRLTVV.

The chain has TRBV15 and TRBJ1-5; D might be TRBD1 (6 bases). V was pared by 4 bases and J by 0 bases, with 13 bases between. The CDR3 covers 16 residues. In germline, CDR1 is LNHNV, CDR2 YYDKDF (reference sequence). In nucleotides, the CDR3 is TGTGCCACCAGCACCGAGGGGGTTCTTAGCAATCAGCCCCAGCATTTT. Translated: CATSTEGVLSNQPQHF.

The CDR3: CASSQGQGLDTIYF. In DNA form, the CDR3 reads TGCGCCAGCAGCCAAGGACAGGGCCTGGACACCATATATTTT. The rearrangement uses TRBV4-3 and TRBJ1-3, with TRBD1 identical over 7 bases. Trimming took 1 base from V and 8 from J; bases not matched to a gene: 5. Germline V CDR1 and CDR2: LGHNA, YSLEER. This CDR3 spans 14 amino acids.

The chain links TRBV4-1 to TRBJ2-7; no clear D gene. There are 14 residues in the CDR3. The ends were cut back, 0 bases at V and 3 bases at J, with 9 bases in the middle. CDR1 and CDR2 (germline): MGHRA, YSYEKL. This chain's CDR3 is CASSQDGYSYEQYF. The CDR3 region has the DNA TGCGCCAGCAGCCAAGATGGGTACAGCTACGAGCAGTACTTC.

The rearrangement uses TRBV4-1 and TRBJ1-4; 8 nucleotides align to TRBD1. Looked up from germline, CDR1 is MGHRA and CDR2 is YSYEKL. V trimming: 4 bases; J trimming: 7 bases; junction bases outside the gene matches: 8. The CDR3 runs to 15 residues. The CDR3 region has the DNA TGCGCCAGCAGCCGCCCGGGACAGGACTCTGAAAAACTGTTTTTT. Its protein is CASSRPGQDSEKLFF.

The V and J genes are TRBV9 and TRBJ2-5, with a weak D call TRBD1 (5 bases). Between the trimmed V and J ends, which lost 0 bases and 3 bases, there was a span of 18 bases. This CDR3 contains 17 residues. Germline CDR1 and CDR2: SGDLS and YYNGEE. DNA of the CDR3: TGTGCCAGCAGCGTAGCTCGCCAGGGCGGTATCGAAGAGACCCAGTACTTC. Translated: CASSVARQGGIEETQYF.

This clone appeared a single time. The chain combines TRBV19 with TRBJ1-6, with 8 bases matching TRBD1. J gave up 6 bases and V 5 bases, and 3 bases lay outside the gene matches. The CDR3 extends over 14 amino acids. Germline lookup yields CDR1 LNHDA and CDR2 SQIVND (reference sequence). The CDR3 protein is CASSGQGANSPLHF. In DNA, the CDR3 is TGTGCCAGTAGTGGACAGGGCGCTAATTCACCCCTCCACTTT.

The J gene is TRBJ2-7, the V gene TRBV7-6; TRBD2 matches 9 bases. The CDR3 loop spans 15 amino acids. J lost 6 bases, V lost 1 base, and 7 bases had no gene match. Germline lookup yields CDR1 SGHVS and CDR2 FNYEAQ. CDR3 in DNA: TGTGCCAGCAGCTTAGAAGTTGGGACTAGCTTCGAGCAGTACTTC. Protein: CASSLEVGTSFEQYF.

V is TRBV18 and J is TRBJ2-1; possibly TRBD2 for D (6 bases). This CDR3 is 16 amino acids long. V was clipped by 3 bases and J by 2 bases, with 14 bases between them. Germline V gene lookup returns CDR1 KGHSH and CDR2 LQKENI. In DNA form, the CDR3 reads TGTGCCAGCTCACCCTTCCGGGGGACCCCCTACAATGAGCAGTTCTTC. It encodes CASSPFRGTPYNEQFF.

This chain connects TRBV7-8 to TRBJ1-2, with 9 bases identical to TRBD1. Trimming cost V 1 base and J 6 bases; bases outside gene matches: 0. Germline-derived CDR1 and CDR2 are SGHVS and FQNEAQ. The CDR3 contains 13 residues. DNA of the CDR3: TGTGCCAGCAGCTTAGGACAGGGGGATGGCTACACCTTC. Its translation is CASSLGQGDGYTF. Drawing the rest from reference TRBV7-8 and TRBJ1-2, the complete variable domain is GAGVSQSPRYKVAKRGQDVALRCDPISGHVSLFWYQQALGQGPEFLTYFQNEAQLDKSGLPSDRFFAERPEGSVSTLKIQRTQQEDSAVYLCASSLGQGDGYTFGSGTRLTVV.

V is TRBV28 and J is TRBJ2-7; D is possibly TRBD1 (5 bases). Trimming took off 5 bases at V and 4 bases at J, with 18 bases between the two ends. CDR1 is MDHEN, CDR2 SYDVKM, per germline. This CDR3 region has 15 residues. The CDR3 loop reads CASSPFRTPSYEQYF. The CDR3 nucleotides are TGTGCCAGCAGTCCCTTCCGGACACCTAGTTACGAGCAGTACTTC. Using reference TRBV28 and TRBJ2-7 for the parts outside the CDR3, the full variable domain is DVKVTQSSRYLVKRTGEKVFLECVQDMDHENMFWYRQDPGLGLRLIYFSYDVKMKEKGDIPEGYSVSREKKERFSLILESASTNQTSMYLCASSPFRTPSYEQYFGPGTRLTVT.

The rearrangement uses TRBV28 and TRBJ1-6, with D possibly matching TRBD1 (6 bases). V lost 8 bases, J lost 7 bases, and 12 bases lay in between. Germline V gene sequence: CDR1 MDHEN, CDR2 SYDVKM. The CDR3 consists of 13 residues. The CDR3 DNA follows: TGTGCCAGCCAACAGGGCTGGAATTCACCCCTCCACTTT. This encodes CASQQGWNSPLHF. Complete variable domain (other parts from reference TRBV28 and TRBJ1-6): DVKVTQSSRYLVKRTGEKVFLECVQDMDHENMFWYRQDPGLGLRLIYFSYDVKMKEKGDIPEGYSVSREKKERFSLILESASTNQTSMYLCASQQGWNSPLHFGNGTRLTVT.

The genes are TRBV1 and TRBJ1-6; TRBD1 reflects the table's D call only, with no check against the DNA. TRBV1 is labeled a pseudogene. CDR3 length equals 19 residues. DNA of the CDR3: TGCACCAGCAGCCAGAACAACTTACACGGACAGCAAGGGAATTCACCCCTCCACTTT. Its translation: CTSSQNNLHGQQGNSPLHF.

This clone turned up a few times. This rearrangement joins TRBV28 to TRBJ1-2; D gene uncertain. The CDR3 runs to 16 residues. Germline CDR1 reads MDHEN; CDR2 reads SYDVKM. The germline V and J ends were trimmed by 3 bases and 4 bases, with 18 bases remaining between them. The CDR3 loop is CASSLGYGESRYGYTF. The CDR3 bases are TGTGCCAGCAGTTTGGGTTATGGGGAGTCTCGCTATGGCTACACCTTC.

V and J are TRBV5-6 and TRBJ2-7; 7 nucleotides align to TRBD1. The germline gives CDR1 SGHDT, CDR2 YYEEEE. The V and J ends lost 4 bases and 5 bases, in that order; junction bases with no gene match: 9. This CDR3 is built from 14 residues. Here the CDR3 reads CASSRTGKPHEQYF. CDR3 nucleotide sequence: TGTGCCAGCAGCCGGACAGGAAAGCCCCACGAGCAGTACTTC.

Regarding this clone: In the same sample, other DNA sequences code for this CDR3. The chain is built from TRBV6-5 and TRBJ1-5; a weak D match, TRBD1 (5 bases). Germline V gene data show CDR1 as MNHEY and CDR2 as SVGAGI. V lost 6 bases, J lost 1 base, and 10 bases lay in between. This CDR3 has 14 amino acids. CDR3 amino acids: CASRRGGSNQPQHF. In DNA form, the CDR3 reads TGTGCCAGCAGAAGGGGAGGGAGCAATCAGCCCCAGCATTTT.

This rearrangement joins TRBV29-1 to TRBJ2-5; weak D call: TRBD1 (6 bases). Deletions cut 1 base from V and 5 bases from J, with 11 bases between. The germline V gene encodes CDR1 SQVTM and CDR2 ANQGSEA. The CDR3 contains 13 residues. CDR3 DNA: TGCAGCGTTGAAGGGGGGCCGGGGGAGACCCAGTACTTC. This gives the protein CSVEGGPGETQYF.

The DNA of the CDR3 is TGTGCCAGCAGTTTATACACGGTGCAGGGACAACAGGATAATTCACCCCTCCACTTT. The encoded protein is CASSLYTVQGQQDNSPLHF. The chain carries TRBV27 and TRBJ1-6; perhaps TRBD1 as D (6 bases). The CDR3 is 19 residues long. Per the germline V gene, CDR1 is MNHEY and CDR2 is SMNVEV (reference sequence). The V end was cut by 1 base, the J end by 5 bases, with 21 bases between.

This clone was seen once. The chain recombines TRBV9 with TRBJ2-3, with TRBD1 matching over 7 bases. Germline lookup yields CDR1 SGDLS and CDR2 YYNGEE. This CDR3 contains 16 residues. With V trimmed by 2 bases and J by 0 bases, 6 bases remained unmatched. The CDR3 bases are TGTGCCAGCAGCGTCCTACAGGGGTTTAGCACAGATACGCAGTATTTT. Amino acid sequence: CASSVLQGFSTDTQYF.

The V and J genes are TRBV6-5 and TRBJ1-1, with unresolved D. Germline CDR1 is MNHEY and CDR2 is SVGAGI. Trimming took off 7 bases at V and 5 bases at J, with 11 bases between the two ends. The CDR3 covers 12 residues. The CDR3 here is CASTSRGTEAFF. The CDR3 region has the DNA TGTGCCAGCACGAGTCGGGGAACTGAAGCTTTCTTT.